The clone carrying this T cell receptor beta chain has a count of ten or more. As yet, its antigen is unknown. Germline lookup yields CDR1 SGHVS and CDR2 FQNEAQ. Unmatched junction bases numbered 10, after V lost 5 bases and J lost 1 base. The CDR3 is 16 amino acids. TCRdb re-called the 5' RACE reads with MiXCR, one entry per CDR3 protein. The table includes 200,000 to 300,000 distinct CDR3 sequences, 8% to 9.5% detected once. The data were taken from a study of CD8 T cells in ankylosing spondylitis. Overall study findings and caveats: Made up of about eight highly homologous variants, a TCR beta motif appeared characteristic of ankylosing spondylitis blood. Peripheral blood samples showed relatively rare disease-linked clones, and these clones were CD8+.

The chain uses TRBV7-8 and TRBJ2-7; 8 bases align to TRBD1. Sequencing used blood, either unsorted or a sorted T cell fraction (not recorded which). The sequence was collected from a male donor with ankylosing spondylitis or in good health (not recorded which). The CDR3 sequence: CASSQPVDRVSYEQYF. Here the CDR3 DNA reads TGTGCCAGCAGCCAGCCGGTGGACAGGGTTTCCTACGAGCAGTACTTC.